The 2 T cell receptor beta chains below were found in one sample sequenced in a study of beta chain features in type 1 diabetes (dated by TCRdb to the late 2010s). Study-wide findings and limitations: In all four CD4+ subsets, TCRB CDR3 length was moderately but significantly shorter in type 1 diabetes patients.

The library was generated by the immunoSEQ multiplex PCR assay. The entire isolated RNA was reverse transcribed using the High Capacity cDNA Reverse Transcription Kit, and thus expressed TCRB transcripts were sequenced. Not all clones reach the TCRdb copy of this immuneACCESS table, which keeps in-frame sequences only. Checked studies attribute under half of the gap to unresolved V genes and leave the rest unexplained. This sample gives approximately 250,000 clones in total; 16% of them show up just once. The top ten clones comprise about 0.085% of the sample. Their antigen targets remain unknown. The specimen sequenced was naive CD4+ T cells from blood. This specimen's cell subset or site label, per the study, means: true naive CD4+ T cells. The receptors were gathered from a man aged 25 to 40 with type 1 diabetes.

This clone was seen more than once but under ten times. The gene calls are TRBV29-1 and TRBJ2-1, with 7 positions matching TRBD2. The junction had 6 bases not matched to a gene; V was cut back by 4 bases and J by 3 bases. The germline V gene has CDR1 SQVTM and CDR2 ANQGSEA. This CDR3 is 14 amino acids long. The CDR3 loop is CSVVGTGGYNEQFF. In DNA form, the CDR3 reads TGCAGCGTTGTCGGAACGGGGGGCTACAATGAGCAGTTCTTC.

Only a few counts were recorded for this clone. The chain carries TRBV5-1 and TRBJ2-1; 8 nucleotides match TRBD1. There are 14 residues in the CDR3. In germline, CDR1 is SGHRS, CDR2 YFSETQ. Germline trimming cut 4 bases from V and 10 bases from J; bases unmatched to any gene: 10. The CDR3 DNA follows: TGCGCCAGCAGCAACGACAGGGGAGCGCGCGAGCAGTTCTTC. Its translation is CASSNDRGAREQFF. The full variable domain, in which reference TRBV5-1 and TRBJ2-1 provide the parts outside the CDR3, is KAGVTQTPRYLIKTRGQQVTLSCSPISGHRSVSWYQQTPGQGLQFLFEYFSETQRNKGNFPGRFSGRQFSNSRSEMNVSTLELGDSALYLCASSNDRGAREQFFGPGTRLTVL.